The rows below give T cell receptor beta chains drawn from one sample of a study of vaccination and CD4 T cells after COVID-19. MiXCR was run by TCRdb on the PCR reads, yielding one entry per CDR3 protein. The sample has more than 9,000 distinct CDR3 sequences; roughly 60% are singletons. Their antigen targets remain unknown. Source material: CD4+ T cells from blood, cultured in vitro. Every receptor here comes from a human donor who had recovered from COVID-19. Both conserved end residues are part of each CDR3. The order of the fields is V gene, clone size, D gene, J gene, CDR3 protein, CDR3 DNA. The D gene is left open where the match is weak. Size is stated for part of the rows, as once, few or many counts, or as a class when the clone is expanded.

V gene: TRBV6-1
clone size: few
D gene: -
J gene: TRBJ1-1
CDR3 protein: CASRRGLNTEAFF
CDR3 DNA: TGTGCCAGCAGACGGGGCCTCAACACTGAAGCTTTCTTT

V gene: TRBV7-2
clone size: -
D gene: TRBD1
J gene: TRBJ2-7
CDR3 protein: CASSPDRNSYEQYF
CDR3 DNA: TGTGCCAGCAGCCCGGACAGGAACTCCTACGAGCAGTACTTC

V gene: TRBV21-1
clone size: -
D gene: -
J gene: TRBJ1-4
CDR3 protein: CASSKGPDRGVTNEKLFF
CDR3 DNA: TGTGCCAGCAGCAAAGGTCCGGACAGGGGGGTGACTAATGAAAAACTGTTTTTT

V gene: TRBV24-1
clone size: -
D gene: -
J gene: TRBJ2-7
CDR3 protein: CATREGQTYEQYF
CDR3 DNA: TGTGCCACCAGGGAGGGACAGACCTACGAGCAGTACTTC

V gene: TRBV27
clone size: -
D gene: -
J gene: TRBJ1-2
CDR3 protein: CASSFRAVGGYTF
CDR3 DNA: TGTGCCAGCAGTTTTAGGGCTGTCGGTGGCTACACCTTC

V gene: TRBV7-3
clone size: -
D gene: -
J gene: TRBJ2-3
CDR3 protein: CASSLGGPVRTDTQYF
CDR3 DNA: TGTGCCAGCAGCTTAGGGGGACCAGTACGCACAGATACGCAGTATTTT

V gene: TRBV6-2/TRBV6-3
clone size: few
D gene: -
J gene: TRBJ1-2
CDR3 protein: CASSYVDPWGGYTF
CDR3 DNA: TGTGCCAGCAGTTACGTCGATCCCTGGGGAGGCTACACCTTC

V gene: TRBV6-2/TRBV6-3
clone size: -
D gene: -
J gene: TRBJ2-7
CDR3 protein: CASGQTAPEQYF
CDR3 DNA: TGTGCCAGCGGGCAGACCGCCCCCGAGCAGTACTTC

V gene: TRBV5-4
clone size: -
D gene: -
J gene: TRBJ1-2
CDR3 protein: CASASTGFQGYTF
CDR3 DNA: TGTGCCAGCGCGAGTACAGGGTTCCAGGGCTACACCTTC

V gene: TRBV12-3/TRBV12-4
clone size: large
D gene: -
J gene: TRBJ2-2
CDR3 protein: CASTWGGGGELFF
CDR3 DNA: TGTGCCAGCACCTGGGGGGGCGGCGGGGAGCTGTTTTTT

V gene: TRBV19
clone size: -
D gene: -
J gene: TRBJ2-2
CDR3 protein: CASKVTGANTGELFF
CDR3 DNA: TGTGCCAGTAAAGTAACGGGGGCGAACACCGGGGAGCTGTTTTTT

V gene: TRBV7-8
clone size: -
D gene: -
J gene: TRBJ2-2
CDR3 protein: CASSPRRSRAGELFF
CDR3 DNA: TGTGCCAGCAGCCCCCGACGGTCGAGGGCCGGGGAGCTGTTTTTT

V gene: TRBV20-1
clone size: -
D gene: TRBD1
J gene: TRBJ1-2
CDR3 protein: CSAPRQGAYGYTF
CDR3 DNA: TGCAGTGCTCCAAGACAGGGGGCCTATGGCTACACCTTC

V gene: TRBV30
clone size: -
D gene: -
J gene: TRBJ1-5
CDR3 protein: CAWSVEHRKPQHF
CDR3 DNA: TGTGCCTGGAGTGTAGAACATCGCAAGCCCCAGCATTTT

V gene: TRBV29-1
clone size: -
D gene: -
J gene: TRBJ1-5
CDR3 protein: CSSGRNSPWPQHF
CDR3 DNA: TGCAGCTCCGGCAGGAACAGCCCCTGGCCCCAGCATTTT

V gene: TRBV7-6
clone size: -
D gene: TRBD1
J gene: TRBJ2-2
CDR3 protein: CASSHTAFLGQGGTGELFF
CDR3 DNA: TGTGCCAGCAGTCACACGGCCTTTCTGGGACAGGGGGGCACCGGGGAGCTGTTTTTT

V gene: TRBV7-2
clone size: -
D gene: -
J gene: TRBJ1-2
CDR3 protein: CASSLLGLSYGYTF
CDR3 DNA: TGTGCCAGCAGCTTACTGGGTCTGTCCTATGGCTACACCTTC

V gene: TRBV6-5
clone size: -
D gene: TRBD1
J gene: TRBJ2-7
CDR3 protein: CASSSGLIGTGLNEQYF
CDR3 DNA: TGTGCCAGCAGTTCCGGACTAATCGGGACAGGGCTCAACGAGCAGTACTTC

V gene: TRBV4-3
clone size: -
D gene: -
J gene: TRBJ1-2
CDR3 protein: CASSQGTANYGYTF
CDR3 DNA: TGCGCCAGCAGCCAAGGAACCGCTAACTATGGCTACACCTTC

V gene: TRBV12-3/TRBV12-4
clone size: -
D gene: -
J gene: TRBJ1-5
CDR3 protein: CASSPGRMGNQPQHF
CDR3 DNA: TGTGCCAGCAGCCCAGGGAGAATGGGCAATCAGCCCCAGCATTTT

V gene: TRBV19
clone size: -
D gene: TRBD1
J gene: TRBJ2-7
CDR3 protein: CASSMIGQGYIYEQYF
CDR3 DNA: TGTGCCAGTAGTATGATCGGACAGGGATACATCTACGAGCAGTACTTC

V gene: TRBV27
clone size: -
D gene: TRBD1
J gene: TRBJ2-2
CDR3 protein: CASSLAGTAPGELFF
CDR3 DNA: TGTGCCAGCAGTTTAGCCGGGACAGCCCCCGGGGAGCTGTTTTTT